This T cell receptor beta chain was sequenced during a study of blood T cell repertoires in COVID-19. Across the study: T cells, B-cell-depleted T cells, or PBMCs supplied cDNA or gDNA.

The CDR3 totals 15 residues. V gave up 0 bases and J gave up 10 bases, with 13 bases separating them. The germline CDR1 and CDR2 sequences are SGHAT and FQNNGV. Sequencing used immunoSEQ multiplex PCR; TCRdb keeps in-frame clones, though not all of them. The sample comprises a few hundred thousand clones, approximately 91% of which are singletons, and about 18% rests with the top ten. This clonotype was obtained from a man between 45 and 60 years old with COVID-19, enrolled during active disease. The sequenced sample consisted of peripheral blood. This sequence joins TRBV11-2 and TRBJ1-6; possible D gene TRBD1, 6 bases. CDR3: CASSLDQGYGSPLHF. In DNA form, the CDR3 reads TGTGCCAGCAGCTTAGACCAGGGGTATGGGTCACCCCTCCACTTT.